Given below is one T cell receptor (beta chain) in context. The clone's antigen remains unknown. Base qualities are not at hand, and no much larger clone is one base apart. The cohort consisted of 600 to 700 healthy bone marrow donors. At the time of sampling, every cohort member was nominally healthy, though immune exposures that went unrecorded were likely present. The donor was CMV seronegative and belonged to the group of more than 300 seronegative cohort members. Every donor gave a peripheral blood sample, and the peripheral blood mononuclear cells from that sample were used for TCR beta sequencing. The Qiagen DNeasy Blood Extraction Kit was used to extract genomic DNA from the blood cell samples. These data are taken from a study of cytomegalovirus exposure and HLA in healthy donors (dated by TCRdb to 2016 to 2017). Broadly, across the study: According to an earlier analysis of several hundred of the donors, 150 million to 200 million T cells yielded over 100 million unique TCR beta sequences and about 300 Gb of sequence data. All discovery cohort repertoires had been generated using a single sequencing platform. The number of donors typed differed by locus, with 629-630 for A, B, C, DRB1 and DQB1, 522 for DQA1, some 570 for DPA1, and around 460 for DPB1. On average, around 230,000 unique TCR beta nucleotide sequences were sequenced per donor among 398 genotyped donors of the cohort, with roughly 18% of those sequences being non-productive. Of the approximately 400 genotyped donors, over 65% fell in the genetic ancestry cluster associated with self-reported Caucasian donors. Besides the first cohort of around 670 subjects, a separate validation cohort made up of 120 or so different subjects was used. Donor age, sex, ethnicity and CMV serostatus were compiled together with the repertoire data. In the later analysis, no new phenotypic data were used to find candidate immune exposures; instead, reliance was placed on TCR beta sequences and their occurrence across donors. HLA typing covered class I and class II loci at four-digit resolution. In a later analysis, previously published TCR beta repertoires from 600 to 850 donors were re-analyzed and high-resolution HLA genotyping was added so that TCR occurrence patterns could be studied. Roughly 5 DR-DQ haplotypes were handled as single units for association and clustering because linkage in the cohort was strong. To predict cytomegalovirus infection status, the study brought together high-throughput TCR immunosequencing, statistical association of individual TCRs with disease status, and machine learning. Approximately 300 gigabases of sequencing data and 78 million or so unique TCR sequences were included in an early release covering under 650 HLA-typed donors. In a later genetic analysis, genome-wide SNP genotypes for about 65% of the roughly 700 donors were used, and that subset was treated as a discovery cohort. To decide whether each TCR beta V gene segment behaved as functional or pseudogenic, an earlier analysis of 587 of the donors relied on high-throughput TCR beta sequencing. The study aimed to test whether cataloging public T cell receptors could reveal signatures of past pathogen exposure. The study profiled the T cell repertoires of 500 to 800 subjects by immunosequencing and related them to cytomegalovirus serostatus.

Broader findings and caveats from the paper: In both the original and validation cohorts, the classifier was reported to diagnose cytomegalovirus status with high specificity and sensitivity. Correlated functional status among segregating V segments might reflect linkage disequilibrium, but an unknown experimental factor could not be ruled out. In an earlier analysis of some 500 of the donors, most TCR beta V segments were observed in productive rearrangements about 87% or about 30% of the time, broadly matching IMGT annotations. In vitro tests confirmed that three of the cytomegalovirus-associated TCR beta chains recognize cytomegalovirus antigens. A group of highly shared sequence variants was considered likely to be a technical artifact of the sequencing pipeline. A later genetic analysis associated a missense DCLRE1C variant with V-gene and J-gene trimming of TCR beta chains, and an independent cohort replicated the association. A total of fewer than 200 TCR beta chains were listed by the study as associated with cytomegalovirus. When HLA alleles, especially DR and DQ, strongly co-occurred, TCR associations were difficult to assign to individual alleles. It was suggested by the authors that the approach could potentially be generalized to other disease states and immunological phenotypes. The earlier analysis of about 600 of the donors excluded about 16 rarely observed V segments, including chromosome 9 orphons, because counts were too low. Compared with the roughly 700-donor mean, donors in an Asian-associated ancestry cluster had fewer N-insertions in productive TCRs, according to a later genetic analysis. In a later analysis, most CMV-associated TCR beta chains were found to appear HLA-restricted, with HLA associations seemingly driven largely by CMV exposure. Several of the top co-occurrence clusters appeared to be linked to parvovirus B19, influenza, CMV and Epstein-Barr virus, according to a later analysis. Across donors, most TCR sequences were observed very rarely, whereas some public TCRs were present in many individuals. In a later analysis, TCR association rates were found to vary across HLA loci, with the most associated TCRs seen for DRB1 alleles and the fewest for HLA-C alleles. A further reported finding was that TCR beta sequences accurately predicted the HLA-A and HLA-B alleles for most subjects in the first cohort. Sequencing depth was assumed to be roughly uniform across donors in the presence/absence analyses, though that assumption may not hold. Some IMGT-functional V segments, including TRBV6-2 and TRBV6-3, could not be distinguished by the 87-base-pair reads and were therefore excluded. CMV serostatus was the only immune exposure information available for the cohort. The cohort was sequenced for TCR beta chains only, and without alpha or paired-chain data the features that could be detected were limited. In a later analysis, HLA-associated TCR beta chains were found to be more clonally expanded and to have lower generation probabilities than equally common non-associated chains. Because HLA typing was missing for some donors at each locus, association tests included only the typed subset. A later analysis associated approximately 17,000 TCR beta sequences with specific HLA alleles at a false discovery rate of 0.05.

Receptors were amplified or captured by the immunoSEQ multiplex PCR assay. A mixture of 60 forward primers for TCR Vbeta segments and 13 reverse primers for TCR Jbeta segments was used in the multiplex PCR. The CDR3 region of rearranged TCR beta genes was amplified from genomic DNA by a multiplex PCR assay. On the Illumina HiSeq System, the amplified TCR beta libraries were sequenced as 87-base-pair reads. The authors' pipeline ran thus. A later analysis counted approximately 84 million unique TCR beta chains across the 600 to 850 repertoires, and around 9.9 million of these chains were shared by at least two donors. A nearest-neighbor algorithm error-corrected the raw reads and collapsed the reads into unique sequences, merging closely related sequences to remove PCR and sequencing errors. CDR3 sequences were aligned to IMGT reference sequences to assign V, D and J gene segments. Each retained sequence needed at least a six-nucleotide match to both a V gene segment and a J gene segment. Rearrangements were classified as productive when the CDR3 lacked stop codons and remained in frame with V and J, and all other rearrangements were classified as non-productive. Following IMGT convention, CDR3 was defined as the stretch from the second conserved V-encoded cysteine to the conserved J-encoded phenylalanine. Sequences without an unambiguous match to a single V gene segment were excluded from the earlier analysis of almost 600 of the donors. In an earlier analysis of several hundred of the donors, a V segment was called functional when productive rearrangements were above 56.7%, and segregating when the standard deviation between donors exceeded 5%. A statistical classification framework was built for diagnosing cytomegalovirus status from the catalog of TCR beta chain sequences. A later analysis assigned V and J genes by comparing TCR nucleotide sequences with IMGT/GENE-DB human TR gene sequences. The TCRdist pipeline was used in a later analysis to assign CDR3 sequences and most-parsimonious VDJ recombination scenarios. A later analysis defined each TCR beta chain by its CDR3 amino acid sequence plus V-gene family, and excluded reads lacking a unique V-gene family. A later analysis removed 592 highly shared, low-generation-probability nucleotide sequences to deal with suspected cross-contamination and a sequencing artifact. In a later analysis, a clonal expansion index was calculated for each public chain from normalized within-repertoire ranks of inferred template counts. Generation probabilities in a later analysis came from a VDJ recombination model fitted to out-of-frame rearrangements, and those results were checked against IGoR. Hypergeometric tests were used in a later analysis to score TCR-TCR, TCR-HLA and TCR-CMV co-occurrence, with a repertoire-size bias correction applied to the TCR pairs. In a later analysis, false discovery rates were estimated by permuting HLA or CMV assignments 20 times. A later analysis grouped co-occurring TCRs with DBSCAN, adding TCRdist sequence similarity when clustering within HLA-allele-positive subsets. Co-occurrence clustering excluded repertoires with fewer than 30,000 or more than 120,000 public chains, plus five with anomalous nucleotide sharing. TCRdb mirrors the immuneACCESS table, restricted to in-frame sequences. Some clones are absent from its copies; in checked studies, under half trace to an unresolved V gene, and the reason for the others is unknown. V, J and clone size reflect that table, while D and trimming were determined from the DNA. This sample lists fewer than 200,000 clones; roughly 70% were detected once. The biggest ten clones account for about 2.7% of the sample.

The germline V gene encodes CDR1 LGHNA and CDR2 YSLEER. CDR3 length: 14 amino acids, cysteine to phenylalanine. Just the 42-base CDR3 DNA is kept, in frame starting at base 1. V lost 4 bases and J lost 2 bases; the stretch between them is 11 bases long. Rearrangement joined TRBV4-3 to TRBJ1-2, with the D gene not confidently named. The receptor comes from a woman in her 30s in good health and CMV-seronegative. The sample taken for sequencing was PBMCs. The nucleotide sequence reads TGCGCCAGCAGCCTCCAGCCGGGAAACTATGGCTACACCTTC. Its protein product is CASSLQPGNYGYTF.